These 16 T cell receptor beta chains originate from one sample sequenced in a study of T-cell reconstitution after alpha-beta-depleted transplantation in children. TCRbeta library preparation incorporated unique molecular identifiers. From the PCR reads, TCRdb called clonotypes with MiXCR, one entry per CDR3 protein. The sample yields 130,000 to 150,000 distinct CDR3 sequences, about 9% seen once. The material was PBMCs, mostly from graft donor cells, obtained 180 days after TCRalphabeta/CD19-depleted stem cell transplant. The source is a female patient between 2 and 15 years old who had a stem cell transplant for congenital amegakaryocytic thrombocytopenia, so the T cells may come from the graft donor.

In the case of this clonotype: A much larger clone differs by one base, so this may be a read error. The CDR3 loop is CSADSGGTAYRYSNQPQHF. DNA of the CDR3: TGCAGTGCCGATTCCGGCGGGACAGCCTATCGGTATAGCAATCAGCCCCAGCATTTT. V is TRBV20-1 and J is TRBJ1-5, with 7 bases matching TRBD1. V was pared by 6 bases and J by 0 bases, with 20 bases of the junction left unmatched. The length of the CDR3 is 19 residues. The germline V gene encodes CDR1 DFQATT and CDR2 SNEGSKA (reference sequence).

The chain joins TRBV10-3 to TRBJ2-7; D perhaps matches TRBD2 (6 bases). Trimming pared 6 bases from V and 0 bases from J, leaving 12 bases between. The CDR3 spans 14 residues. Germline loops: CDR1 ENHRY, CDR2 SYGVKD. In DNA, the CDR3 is TGTGCCATCAGGGAGGGCCTAAGCTCCTACGAGCAGTACTTC. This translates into CAIREGLSSYEQYF.

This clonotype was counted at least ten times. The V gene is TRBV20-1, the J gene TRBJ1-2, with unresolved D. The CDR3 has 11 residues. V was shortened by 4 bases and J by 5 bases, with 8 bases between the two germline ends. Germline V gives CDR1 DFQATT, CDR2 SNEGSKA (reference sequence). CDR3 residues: CSANLLYGYTF. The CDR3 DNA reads TGCAGTGCTAATCTGCTTTATGGCTACACCTTC.

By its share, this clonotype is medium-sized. Here the CDR3 reads CSAKGTFSYNEQFF. CDR3 DNA: TGCAGTGCTAAGGGGACCTTCTCCTACAATGAGCAGTTCTTC. V gene TRBV20-1 combines with J gene TRBJ2-1; D possibly matches TRBD1 or TRBD2 (5 bases each). V lost 4 bases, J lost 0 bases, and 10 bases lay in between. The CDR3 covers 14 residues. The germline CDR1 and CDR2 sequences are DFQATT and SNEGSKA (reference sequence).

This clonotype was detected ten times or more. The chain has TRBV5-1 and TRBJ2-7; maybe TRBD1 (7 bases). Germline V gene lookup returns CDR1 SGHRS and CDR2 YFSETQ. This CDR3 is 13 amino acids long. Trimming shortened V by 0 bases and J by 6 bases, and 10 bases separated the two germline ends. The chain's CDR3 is CASSLDRGGEQYF. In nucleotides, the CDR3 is TGCGCCAGCAGCTTGGACAGGGGAGGCGAGCAGTACTTC.

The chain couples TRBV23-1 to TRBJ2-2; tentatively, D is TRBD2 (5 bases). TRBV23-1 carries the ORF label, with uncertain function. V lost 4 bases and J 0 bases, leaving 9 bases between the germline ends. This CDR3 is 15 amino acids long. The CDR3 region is CASSLPGANTGELFF. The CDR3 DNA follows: TGCGCCAGCAGTCTTCCCGGGGCGAACACCGGGGAGCTGTTTTTT.

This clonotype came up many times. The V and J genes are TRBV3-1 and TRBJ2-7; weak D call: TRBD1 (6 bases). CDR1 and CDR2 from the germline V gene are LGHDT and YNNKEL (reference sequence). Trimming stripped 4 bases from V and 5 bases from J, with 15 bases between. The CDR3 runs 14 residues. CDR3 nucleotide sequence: TGTGCCAGCAGCCTGTGGACAGATAGGGACGAGCAGTACTTC. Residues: CASSLWTDRDEQYF.

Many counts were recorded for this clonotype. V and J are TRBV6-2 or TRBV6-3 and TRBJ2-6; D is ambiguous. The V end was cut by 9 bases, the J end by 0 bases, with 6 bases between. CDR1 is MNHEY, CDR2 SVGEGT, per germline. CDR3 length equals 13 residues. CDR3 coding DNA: TGTGCCAGTGGGATCTCTGGGGCCAACGTCCTGACTTTC. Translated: CASGISGANVLTF.

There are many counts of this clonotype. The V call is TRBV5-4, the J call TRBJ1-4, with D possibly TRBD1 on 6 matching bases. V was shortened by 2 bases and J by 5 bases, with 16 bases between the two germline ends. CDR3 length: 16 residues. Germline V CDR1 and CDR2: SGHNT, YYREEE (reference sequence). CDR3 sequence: CASSFDSGGGNEKLFF. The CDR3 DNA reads TGTGCCAGCAGCTTCGACTCGGGAGGGGGAAATGAAAAACTGTTTTTT.

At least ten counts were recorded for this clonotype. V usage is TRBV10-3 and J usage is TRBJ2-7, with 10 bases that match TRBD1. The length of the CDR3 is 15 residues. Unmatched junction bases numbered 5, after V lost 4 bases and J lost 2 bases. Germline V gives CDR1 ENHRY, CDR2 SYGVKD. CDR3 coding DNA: TGTGCCATCAGTGCCCCCGGACAGGGGGCCTACGAGCAGTACTTC. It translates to CAISAPGQGAYEQYF.

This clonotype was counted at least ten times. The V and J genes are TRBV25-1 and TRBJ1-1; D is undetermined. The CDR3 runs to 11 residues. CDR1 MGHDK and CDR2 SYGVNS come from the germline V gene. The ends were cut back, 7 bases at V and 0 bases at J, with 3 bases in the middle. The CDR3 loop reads CASTLNTEAFF. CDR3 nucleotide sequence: TGTGCCAGCACATTGAACACTGAAGCTTTCTTT.

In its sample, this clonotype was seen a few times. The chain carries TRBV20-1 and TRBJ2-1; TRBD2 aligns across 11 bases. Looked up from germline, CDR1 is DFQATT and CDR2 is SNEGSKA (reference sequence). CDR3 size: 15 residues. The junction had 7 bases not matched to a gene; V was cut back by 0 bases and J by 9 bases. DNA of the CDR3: TGCAGTGCTAGAGATGTAGCGGGGGGGCGCAGTGAGCAGTTCTTC. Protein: CSARDVAGGRSEQFF.

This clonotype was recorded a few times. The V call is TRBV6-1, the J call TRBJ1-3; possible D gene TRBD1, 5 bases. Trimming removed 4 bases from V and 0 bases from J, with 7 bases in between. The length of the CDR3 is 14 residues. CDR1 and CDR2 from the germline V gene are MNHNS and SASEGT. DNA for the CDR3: TGTGCCAGCAGTGGTACAGGCTCTGGAAACACCATATATTTT. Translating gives CASSGTGSGNTIYF.

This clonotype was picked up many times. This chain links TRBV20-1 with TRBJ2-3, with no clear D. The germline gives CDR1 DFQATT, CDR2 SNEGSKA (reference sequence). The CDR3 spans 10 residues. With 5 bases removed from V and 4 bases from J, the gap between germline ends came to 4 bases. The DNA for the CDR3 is TGCAGTGCTCTGTCAGATACGCAGTATTTT. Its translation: CSALSDTQYF.

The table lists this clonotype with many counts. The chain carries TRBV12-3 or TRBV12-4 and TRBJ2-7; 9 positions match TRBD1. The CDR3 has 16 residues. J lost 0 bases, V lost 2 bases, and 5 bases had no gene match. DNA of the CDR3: TGTGCCAGCAGTTTATTCTCGGGACAGGGCTCCTACGAGCAGTACTTC. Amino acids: CASSLFSGQGSYEQYF.

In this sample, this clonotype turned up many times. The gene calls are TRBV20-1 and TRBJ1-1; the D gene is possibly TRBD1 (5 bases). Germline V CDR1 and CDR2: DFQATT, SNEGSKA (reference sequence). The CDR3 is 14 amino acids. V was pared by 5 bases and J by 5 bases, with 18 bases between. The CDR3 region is CSAPNQGVWTEAFF. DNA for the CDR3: TGCAGTGCTCCGAACCAGGGTGTATGGACTGAAGCTTTCTTT.